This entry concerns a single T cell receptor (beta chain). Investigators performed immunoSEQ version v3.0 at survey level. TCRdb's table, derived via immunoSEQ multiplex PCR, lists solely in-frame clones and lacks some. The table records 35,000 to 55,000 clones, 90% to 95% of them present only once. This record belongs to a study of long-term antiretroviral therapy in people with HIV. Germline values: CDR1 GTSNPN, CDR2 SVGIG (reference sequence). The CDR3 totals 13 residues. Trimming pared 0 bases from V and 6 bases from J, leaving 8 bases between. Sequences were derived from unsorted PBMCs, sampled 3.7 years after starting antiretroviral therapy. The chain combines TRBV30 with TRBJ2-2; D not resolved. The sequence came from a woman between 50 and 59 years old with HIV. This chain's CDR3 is CAWSVTQAGELFF. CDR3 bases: TGTGCCTGGAGTGTGACCCAGGCCGGGGAGCTGTTTTTT.